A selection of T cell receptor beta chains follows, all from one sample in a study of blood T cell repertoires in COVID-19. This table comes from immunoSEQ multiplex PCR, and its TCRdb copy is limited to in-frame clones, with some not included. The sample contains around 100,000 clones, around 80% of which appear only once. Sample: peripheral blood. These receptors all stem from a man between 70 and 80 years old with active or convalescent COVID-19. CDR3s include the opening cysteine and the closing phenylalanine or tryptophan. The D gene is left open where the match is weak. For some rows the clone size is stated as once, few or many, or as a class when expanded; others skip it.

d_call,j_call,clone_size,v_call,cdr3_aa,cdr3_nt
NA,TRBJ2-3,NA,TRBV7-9,CASSRGSTPSTDTQYF,TGTGCCAGCAGCCGAGGATCAACCCCTAGCACAGATACGCAGTATTTT
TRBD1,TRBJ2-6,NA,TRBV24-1,CATSDPSYITGGSGANVLTF,TGTGCCACCAGTGATCCTTCTTATATTACAGGGGGCTCTGGGGCCAACGTCCTGACTTTC
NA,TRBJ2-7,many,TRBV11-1,CASSTGLLGYEQYF,TGTGCCAGCAGCACGGGACTTCTTGGGTACGAGCAGTACTTC
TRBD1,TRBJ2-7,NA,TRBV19,CASSKGGQGTYEQYF,TGTGCCAGTAGTAAGGGGGGACAGGGCACCTACGAGCAGTACTTC
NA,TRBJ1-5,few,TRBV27,CASSFLGEPQHF,TGTGCCAGCAGTTTCTTAGGAGAGCCCCAGCATTTT
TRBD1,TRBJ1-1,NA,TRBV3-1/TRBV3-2,CASSQGTGNTEAFF,TGTGCCAGCAGCCAAGGGACAGGGAACACTGAAGCTTTCTTT
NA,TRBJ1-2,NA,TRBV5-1,CASSSTPSLGYGYTF,TGCGCCAGCAGTTCGACACCCAGCTTGGGCTATGGCTACACCTTC
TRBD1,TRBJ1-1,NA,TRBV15,CATSRSSQGEAFF,TGTGCCACCAGCAGAAGTTCCCAGGGGGAGGCTTTCTTT
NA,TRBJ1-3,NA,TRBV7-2,CASRGALGKGNTIYF,TGTGCCAGCAGGGGGGCGTTGGGGAAAGGAAACACCATATATTTT
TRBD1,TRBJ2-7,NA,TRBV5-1,CASSVTNRDSLYF,TGCGCCAGCAGCGTTACTAACAGGGACAGCTTGTACTTC
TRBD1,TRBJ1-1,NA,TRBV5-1,CASSLALQGVGTEAFF,TGCGCCAGCAGCTTGGCCTTACAGGGGGTGGGCACTGAAGCTTTCTTT